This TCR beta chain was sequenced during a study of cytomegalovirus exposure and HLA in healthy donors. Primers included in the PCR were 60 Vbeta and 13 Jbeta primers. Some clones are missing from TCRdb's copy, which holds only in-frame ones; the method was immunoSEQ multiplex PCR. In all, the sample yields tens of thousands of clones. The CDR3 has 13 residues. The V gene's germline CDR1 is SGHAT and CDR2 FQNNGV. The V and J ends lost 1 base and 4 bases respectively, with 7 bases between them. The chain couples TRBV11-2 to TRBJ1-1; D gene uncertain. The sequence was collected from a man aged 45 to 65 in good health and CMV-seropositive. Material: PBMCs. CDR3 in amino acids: CASSLGFGTEAFF. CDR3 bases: TGTGCCAGCAGCTTAGGGTTCGGCACTGAAGCTTTCTTT.